These 3 T cell receptor beta chains share one sample of origin, sequenced in a study of T cell repertoires in cytomegalovirus infection. TCRdb fed the reads into MiXCR, producing one record per CDR3 protein. The sample contains fewer than 550,000 distinct CDR3 sequences, 26% of which appear only once. Sequenced sample: PBMCs. These receptors all stem from a human donor in good health (CMV status not recorded). Some clones in this sample may be carry-over from other donors' samples.

This clonotype was counted a few times. This chain uses TRBV20-1 with TRBJ2-6; no firm D call. Germline V gives CDR1 DFQATT, CDR2 SNEGSKA (reference sequence). The length of the CDR3 is 12 residues. V was shortened by 6 bases and J by 3 bases, with 6 bases between the two germline ends. Here the CDR3 reads CSAPGGANVLTF. DNA for the CDR3: TGCAGTGCCCCGGGTGGGGCCAACGTCCTGACTTTC.

The J gene is TRBJ1-2, the V gene TRBV14; D unclear. Trimming shortened V by 1 base and J by 8 bases, and 11 bases separated the two germline ends. The length of the CDR3 is 13 residues. Germline V gene lookup returns CDR1 SGHDN and CDR2 FVKESK. This CDR3 reads CASSQGALLGYTF. In DNA, the CDR3 is TGTGCCAGCAGCCAAGGGGCACTCCTAGGCTACACCTTC.

V and J are TRBV20-1 and TRBJ1-5; a weak D match, TRBD1 (5 bases). Trimming cost V 3 bases and J 9 bases, with 12 bases left between them. This CDR3 has 12 residues. Germline V gene sequence: CDR1 DFQATT, CDR2 SNEGSKA (reference sequence). The CDR3 sequence is CSASDQGRPQHF. CDR3 in DNA: TGCAGTGCTAGCGACCAGGGACGGCCCCAGCATTTT.